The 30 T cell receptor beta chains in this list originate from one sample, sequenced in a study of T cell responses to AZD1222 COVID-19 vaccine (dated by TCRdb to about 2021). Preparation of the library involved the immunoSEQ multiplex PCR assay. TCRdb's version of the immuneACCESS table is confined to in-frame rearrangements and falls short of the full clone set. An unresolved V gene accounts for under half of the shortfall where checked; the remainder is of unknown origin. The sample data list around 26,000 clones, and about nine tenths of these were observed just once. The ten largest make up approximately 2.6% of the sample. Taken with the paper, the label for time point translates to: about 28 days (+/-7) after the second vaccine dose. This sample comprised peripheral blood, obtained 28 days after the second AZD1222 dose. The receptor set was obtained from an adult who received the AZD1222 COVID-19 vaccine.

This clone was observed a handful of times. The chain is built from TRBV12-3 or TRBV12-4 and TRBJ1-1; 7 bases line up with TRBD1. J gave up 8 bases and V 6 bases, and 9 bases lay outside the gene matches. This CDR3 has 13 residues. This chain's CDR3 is CASSLSDRAEAFF. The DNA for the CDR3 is TGTGCCAGCAGCCTATCTGACAGGGCAGAAGCTTTCTTT.

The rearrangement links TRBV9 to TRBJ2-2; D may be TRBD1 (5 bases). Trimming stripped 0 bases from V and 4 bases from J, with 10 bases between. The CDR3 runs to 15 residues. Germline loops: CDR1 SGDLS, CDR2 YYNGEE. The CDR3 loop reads CASSVAGQGTGELFF. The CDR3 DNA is TGTGCCAGCAGCGTAGCCGGGCAGGGCACCGGGGAGCTGTTTTTT.

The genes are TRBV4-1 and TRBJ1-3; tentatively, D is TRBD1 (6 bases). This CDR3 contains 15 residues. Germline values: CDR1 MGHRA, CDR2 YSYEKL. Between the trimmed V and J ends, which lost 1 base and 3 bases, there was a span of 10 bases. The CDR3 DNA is TGCGCCAGCAGCCAAGGAAACAGGGTTGGAAACACCATATATTTT. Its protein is CASSQGNRVGNTIYF.

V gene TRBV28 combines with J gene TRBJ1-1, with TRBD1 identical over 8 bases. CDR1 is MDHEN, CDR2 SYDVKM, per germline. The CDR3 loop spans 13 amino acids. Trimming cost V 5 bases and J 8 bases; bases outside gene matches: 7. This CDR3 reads CASSRTGGREAFF. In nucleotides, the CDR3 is TGTGCCAGCAGTCGTACAGGGGGGAGGGAAGCTTTCTTT.

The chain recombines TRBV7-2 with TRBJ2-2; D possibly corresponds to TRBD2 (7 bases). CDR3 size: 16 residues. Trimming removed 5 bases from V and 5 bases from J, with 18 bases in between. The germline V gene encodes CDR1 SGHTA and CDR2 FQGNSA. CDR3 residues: CASSPASGGGTGELFF. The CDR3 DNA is TGTGCCAGCAGCCCGGCGTCGGGGGGCGGAACCGGGGAGCTGTTTTTT.

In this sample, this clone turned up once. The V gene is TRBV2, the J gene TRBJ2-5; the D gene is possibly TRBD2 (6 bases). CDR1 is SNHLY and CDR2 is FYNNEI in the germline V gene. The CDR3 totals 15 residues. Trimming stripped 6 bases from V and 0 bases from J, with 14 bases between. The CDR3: CASRLLEGNQETQYF. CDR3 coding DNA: TGTGCCAGCAGGCTTTTGGAGGGGAACCAAGAGACCCAGTACTTC.

CDR3 residues: CASSWAGGTDTQYF. CDR3 nucleotides: TGCGCCAGCAGCTGGGCAGGGGGCACAGATACGCAGTATTTT. The V call is TRBV5-1, the J call TRBJ2-3; D perhaps matches TRBD1 (6 bases). Germline V gene data show CDR1 as SGHRS and CDR2 as YFSETQ. V lost 3 bases to trimming and J lost 1 base, with 9 bases between them. This CDR3 region has 14 residues.

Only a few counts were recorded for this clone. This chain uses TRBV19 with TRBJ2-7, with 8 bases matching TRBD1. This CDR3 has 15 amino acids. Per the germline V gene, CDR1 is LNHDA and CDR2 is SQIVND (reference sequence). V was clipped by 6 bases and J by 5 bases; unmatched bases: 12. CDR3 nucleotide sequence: TGTGCCAGTAGATTGCGGACAGGGAAGGTCCACGAGCAGTACTTC. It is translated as CASRLRTGKVHEQYF. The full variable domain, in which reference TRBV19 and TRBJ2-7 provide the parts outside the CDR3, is DGGITQSPKYLFRKEGQNVTLSCEQNLNHDAMYWYRQDPGQGLRLIYYSQIVNDFQKGDIAEGYSVSREKKESFPLTVTSAQKNPTAFYLCASRLRTGKVHEQYFGPGTRLTVT.

CDR3 sequence reads: CASSLSGTLNNEQFF. The CDR3 region has the DNA TGTGCCAGCAGTTTGTCCGGGACCCTTAACAATGAGCAGTTCTTC. This chain connects TRBV6-5 to TRBJ2-1; D may correspond to TRBD1 or TRBD2 (5 bases each). Germline assignment: CDR1 MNHEY and CDR2 SVGAGI. V was cut by 4 bases and J by 5 bases, with 15 bases left in between. CDR3 length equals 15 residues.

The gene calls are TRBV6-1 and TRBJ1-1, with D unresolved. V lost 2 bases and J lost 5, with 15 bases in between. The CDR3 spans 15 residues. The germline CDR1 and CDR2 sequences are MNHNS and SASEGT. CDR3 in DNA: TGTGCCAGCAGTGAACTTGATAACTCGGGGACTGAAGCTTTCTTT. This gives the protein CASSELDNSGTEAFF.

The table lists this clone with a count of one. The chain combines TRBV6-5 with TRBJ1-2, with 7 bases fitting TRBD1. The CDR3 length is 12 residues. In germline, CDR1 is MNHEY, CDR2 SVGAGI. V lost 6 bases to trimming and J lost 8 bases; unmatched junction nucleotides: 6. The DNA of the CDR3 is TGTGCCAGCAGATCAACAGGGGAGGGCTACACCTTC. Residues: CASRSTGEGYTF.

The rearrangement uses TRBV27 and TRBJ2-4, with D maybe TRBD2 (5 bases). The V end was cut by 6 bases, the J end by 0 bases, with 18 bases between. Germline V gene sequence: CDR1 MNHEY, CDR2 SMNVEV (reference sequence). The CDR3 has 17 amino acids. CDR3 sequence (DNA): TGTGCCAGCAGAACCCCGCGGACTGTTATAGCCAAAAACATTCAGTACTTC. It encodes CASRTPRTVIAKNIQYF.

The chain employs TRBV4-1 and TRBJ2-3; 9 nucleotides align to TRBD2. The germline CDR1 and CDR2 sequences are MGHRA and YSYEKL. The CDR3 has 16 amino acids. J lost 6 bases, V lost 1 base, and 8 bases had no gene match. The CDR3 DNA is TGCGCCAGCAGCCAAGGTCGGGGCGGGGGGGCGGATACGCAGTATTTT. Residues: CASSQGRGGGADTQYF.

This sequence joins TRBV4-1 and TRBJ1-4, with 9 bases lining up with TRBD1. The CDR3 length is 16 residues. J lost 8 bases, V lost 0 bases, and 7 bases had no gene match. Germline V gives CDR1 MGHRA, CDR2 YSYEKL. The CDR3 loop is CASSQDVGTGWEKLFF. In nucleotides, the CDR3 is TGCGCCAGCAGCCAAGATGTTGGGACAGGGTGGGAAAAACTGTTTTTT.

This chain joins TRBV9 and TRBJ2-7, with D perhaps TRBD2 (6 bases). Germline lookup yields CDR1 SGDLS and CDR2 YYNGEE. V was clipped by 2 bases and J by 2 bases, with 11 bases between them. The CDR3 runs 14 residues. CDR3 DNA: TGTGCCAGCAGCGTGGGGGGATCCGCCTACGAGCAGTACTTC. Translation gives CASSVGGSAYEQYF.

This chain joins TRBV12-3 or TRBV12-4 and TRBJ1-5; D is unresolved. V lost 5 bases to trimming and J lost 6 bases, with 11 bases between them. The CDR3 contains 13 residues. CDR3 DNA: TGTGCCAGCAGTCCCGGACCGAGTCAGCCCCAGCATTTT. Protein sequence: CASSPGPSQPQHF.

The CDR3 region has the DNA TGTGCCAGCAGCTTAGCACAGGGTATGAGCGAGCAGTACTTC. Its protein is CASSLAQGMSEQYF. The rearrangement joins TRBV7-9 to TRBJ2-7, with TRBD1 as a possible D gene (6 bases). From germline, CDR1 is SEHNR and CDR2 FQNEAQ (reference sequence). Trimming stripped 0 bases from V and 6 bases from J, with 12 bases between. There are 14 residues in the CDR3.

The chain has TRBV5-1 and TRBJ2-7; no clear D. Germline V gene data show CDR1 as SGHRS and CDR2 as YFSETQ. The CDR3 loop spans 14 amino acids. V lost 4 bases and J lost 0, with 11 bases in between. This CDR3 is CASSADVSSYEQYF. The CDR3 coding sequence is TGCGCCAGCAGCGCGGACGTCAGCTCCTACGAGCAGTACTTC.

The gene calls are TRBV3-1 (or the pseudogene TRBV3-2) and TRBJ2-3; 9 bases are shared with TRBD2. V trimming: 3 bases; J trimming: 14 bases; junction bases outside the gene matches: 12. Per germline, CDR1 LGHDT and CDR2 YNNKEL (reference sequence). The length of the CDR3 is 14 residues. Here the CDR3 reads CASSQRTSDPRLYF. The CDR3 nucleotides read TGTGCCAGCAGCCAGAGGACTAGCGACCCGCGTCTGTATTTT.

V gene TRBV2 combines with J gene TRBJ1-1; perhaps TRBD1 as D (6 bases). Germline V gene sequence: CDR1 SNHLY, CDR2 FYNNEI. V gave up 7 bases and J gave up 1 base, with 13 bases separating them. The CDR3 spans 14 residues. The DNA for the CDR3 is TGTGCCAGCACCCTAGGGGGGGGGAACACTGAAGCTTTCTTT. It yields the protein CASTLGGGNTEAFF.

CDR3 sequence (DNA): TGTGCCATCAGTGCGGTTCTGAGCCGCACAGATACGCAGTATTTT. Protein sequence: CAISAVLSRTDTQYF. The gene calls are TRBV10-3 and TRBJ2-3, with D unresolved. Germline V gene sequence: CDR1 ENHRY, CDR2 SYGVKD. This CDR3 spans 15 amino acids. V was cut by 4 bases and J by 1 base, with 12 bases left in between.

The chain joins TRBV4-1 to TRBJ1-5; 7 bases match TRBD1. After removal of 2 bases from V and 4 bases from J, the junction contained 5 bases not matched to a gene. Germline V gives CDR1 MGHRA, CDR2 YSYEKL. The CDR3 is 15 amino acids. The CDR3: CASSQPDRLNQPQHF. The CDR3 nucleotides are TGCGCCAGCAGCCAACCGGACAGGCTGAATCAGCCCCAGCATTTT.

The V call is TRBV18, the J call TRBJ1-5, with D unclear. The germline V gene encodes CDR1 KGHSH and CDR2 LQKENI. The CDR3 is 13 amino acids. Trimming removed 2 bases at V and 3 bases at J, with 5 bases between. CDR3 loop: CASSPGNNQPQHF. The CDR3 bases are TGTGCCAGCTCACCAGGAAACAATCAGCCCCAGCATTTT.

CDR3 sequence: CASSQLQTTNYGYTF. DNA of the CDR3: TGTGCCAGCAGCCAATTACAGACTACTAACTATGGCTACACCTTC. The chain employs TRBV14 and TRBJ1-2; D remains ambiguous. From germline, CDR1 is SGHDN and CDR2 FVKESK. The CDR3 runs to 15 residues. V lost 2 bases and J 0 bases, leaving 10 bases between the germline ends.

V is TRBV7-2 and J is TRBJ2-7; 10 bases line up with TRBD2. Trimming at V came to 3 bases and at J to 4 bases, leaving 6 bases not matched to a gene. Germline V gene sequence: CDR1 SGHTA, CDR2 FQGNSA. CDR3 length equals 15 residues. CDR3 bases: TGTGCCAGCAGCTTTGGAAGCGGGGGGGCTTACGAGCAGTACTTC. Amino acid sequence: CASSFGSGGAYEQYF. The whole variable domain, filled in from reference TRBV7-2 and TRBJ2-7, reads GAGVSQSPSNKVTEKGKDVELRCDPISGHTALYWYRQSLGQGLEFLIYFQGNSAPDKSGLPSDRFSAERTGGSVSTLTIQRTQQEDSAVYLCASSFGSGGAYEQYFGPGTRLTVT.

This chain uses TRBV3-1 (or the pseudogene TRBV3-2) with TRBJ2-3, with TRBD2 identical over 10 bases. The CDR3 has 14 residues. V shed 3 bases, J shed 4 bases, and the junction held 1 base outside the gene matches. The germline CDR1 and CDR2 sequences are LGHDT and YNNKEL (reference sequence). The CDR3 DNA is TGTGCCAGCAGCCACAGCGGGGGGGCAGATACGCAGTATTTT. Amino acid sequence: CASSHSGGADTQYF.

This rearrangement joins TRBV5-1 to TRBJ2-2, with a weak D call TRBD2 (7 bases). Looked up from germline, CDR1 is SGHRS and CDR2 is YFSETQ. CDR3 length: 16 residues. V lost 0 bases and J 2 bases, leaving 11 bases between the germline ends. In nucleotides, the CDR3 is TGCGCCAGCAGCTTGGCCGGGGGGCAAAACACCGGGGAGCTGTTTTTT. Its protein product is CASSLAGGQNTGELFF.

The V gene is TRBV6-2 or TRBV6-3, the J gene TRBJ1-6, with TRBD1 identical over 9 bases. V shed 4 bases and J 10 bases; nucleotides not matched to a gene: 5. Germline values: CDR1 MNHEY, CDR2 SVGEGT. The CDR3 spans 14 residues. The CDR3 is CASSSDRGNSPLHF. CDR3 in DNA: TGTGCCAGCAGTTCAGACAGGGGGAACTCACCCCTCCACTTT.

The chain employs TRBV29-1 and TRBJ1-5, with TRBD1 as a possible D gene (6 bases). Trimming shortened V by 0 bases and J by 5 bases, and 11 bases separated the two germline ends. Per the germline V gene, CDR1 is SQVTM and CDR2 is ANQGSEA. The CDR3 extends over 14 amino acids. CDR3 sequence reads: CSVEDGAGDQPQHF. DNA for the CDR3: TGCAGCGTTGAAGATGGGGCAGGGGATCAGCCCCAGCATTTT.

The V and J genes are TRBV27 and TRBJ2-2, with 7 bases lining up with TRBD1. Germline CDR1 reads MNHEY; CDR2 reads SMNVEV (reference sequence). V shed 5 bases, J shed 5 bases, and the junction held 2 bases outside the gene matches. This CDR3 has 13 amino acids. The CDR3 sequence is CASSRQGTGELFF. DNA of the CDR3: TGTGCCAGCAGTAGACAGGGTACCGGGGAGCTGTTTTTT.